This T cell receptor beta chain was obtained from a study of cytomegalovirus exposure and HLA in healthy donors. Study results and limitations: Most CMV-associated TCR beta chains appeared HLA-restricted in a later analysis. Highly shared variants forming one cluster were likely a sequencing artifact. With DRB1 most and HLA-C fewest, TCR association rates differed between HLA loci in a later analysis.

In the PCR, 60 Vbeta and 13 Jbeta primers were used. Clones were sequenced by immunoSEQ multiplex PCR, and TCRdb holds only the in-frame ones, with some missing. The table records roughly 250,000 clones, roughly 81% of them present only once. Trimming removed 3 bases from V and 0 bases from J, with 12 bases in between. The CDR3 has 17 amino acids. The germline V gene has CDR1 SGHDN and CDR2 FVKESK. A word on this clone: Its target is not known.

The receptor was derived from a middle-aged woman in good health and CMV-seropositive. Sample: PBMCs. The chain uses TRBV14 and TRBJ2-6; possible D gene TRBD1, 6 bases. In nucleotides, the CDR3 is TGTGCCAGCAGCCAGGGGGCCGTTAGCTCTGGGGCCAACGTCCTGACTTTC. Its protein is CASSQGAVSSGANVLTF.